This record covers a single T cell receptor beta chain. Ten or more counts support this clonotype. What this receptor recognizes is not known. The input lacks base qualities; no much larger clone sits a single base away. Read against the paper, the sample's time point label means: newly diagnosed GD, antithyroid drugs for less than 3 months. RNA was extracted from PBMCs in TRIzol for both TCR sequencing and RNA sequencing. The diagnosis of Graves' disease followed American Thyroid Association guidelines. Patients were recruited from an endocrinology department in Xi'an, China. Each patient gave about 9.1 milliliters of peripheral blood, collected in an EDTA anticoagulant tube. PBMCs were isolated by Ficoll Paque Plus density gradient separation without further T cell sorting. An Agilent 2100 Bioanalyzer and agarose gel were used to assess RNA quality, and a NanoDrop 2000 was used to measure RNA concentration.

Library construction relied on multiplex PCR. The instrument was an Illumina HiSeq 4000. CDR3 regions were amplified by Arm-PCR with iRepertoire HTBI primers to construct TCR beta libraries. Before sequencing, the PCR products underwent gel purification. Per the authors' processing: Gene usage analysis of CDR3 amino acid clonotypes used the roughly 60 TRBV and fewer than 15 TRBJ segments found across samples. COPE and FqMerger were used to merge filtered high-quality paired reads into contigs. BLAST was used to align contigs to IMGT TRBV, TRBD and TRBJ reference genes, and CDR3 was defined according to IMGT. Highly expanded clones were defined as clonotypes with a frequency above 0.1%. Repertoire diversity was measured by Shannon entropy, and V-J evenness by the Gini coefficient. A clonotype was considered public if more than one individual shared it. Using fastp trimming at Q25 and MiXCR clonotype assembly, TCRdb reanalyzed the public sequencing data and kept in-frame beta chains. Rows matching on CDR3 protein sequence are summarized as one entry with the most common DNA and genes. The V and J calls and clone size come from TCRdb's table, not from the authors' own analysis. The table for this sample lists about half a million distinct CDR3 sequences; more than 10% of them were counted only once. Roughly 8.2% of the sample is taken by the ten largest.

This specimen belongs to a study of regulatory T cells in long-lasting Graves disease (dated by TCRdb to the early 2020s). In terms of the full investigation: Antithyroid drugs had been taken for less than 3 months by newly diagnosed Graves' disease patients. Peripheral blood TCR sequencing and RNA sequencing compared persistent Graves' disease patients with newly diagnosed Graves' disease patients. The study was registered as a clinical trial and conducted in China. TCR sequencing covered around 13 persistent and 20 or so newly diagnosed Graves' disease patients, some 35 samples in total.

Overall study results and their limits: Sequencing and analysis were limited to the TCR beta chain. More public clonotypes were shared among persistent patients (roughly 2,700) than among newly diagnosed patients (roughly 1,000). Persistent Graves' disease patients showed lower TCR Shannon entropy and fewer highly expanded clones than newly diagnosed patients, suggesting clonal expansion. The authors acknowledged the small sample size as a limitation that may reduce accuracy. Only peripheral blood was studied, because thyroid tissue, the primary lesion, was inaccessible.

The same data also went into a second study, on T cells in Graves' hyperthyroidism and ophthalmopathy. The second paper states: Stable Graves' hyperthyroidism was defined as the absence of progression to ophthalmopathy over 18 months of follow-up. The hyperthyroidism patients were between 18 and 65 years old and newly diagnosed, with a disease duration of less than 2 months. Exclusion was applied to patients with uncontrolled infections, other autoimmune diseases, pregnancy or lactation. Diagnoses relied on clinical symptoms, serum thyroxine and TRAb, thyroid ultrasound and orbital computed tomography. The first round of RT-PCR for the TCR CDR3 was performed with the HTBI primer set and the Qiagen OneStep RT-PCR kit. Most expanded thyroid clonotypes (frequency above 0.001) were also detected in blood, a finding suggesting that blood repertoires may reflect thyroid immune responses. A model built on a 13 V-J signature distinguished ophthalmopathy from stable hyperthyroidism, reaching roughly 88% sensitivity and around 81% specificity in cross-validation and 80%/75% in testing. During validation, the model predicted progression to ophthalmopathy a median of approximately 6 months ahead of onset, with more than 60% sensitivity and around 72% specificity. TCR V-J signatures able to tell the groups apart were searched for in a discovery cohort of 90 to 100 patients, of whom roughly 42 had Graves' ophthalmopathy and more than 55 had stable Graves' hyperthyroidism. Prospective prediction of ophthalmopathy was tested in an independent validation cohort consisting of 18 to 20 hyperthyroidism patients and more than 15 patients who later progressed to ophthalmopathy. The 75 to 100 discovery patients were randomly split 7:3 into training and test sets. In addition, the study compared T-cell repertoires in thyroid tissue and in blood from several Graves' hyperthyroidism patients. Following sampling, methimazole starting at 30 mg daily was given to hyperthyroidism patients, and high-dose intravenous methylprednisolone was given to ophthalmopathy patients. Libraries were constructed in a second round of multiplex PCR, after which size selection and purification were carried out. Libraries were sequenced paired-end with 100 bp reads on an Illumina HiSeq2000. SOAPnuke was used to process the raw data, removing reads that contained adapters or uncalled bases, had a mean Phred below 15, or lacked an exact match to the constant primer or identifier. COPE v1.2.5 was used to merge the high-quality paired reads, and each unique nucleotide sequence was defined as a clonotype. MiTCR v1.1 was used to align the clonotypes against IMGT TRBV, TRBD and TRBJ reference segments. Analysis was restricted to V-J combinations with a frequency above 0.0001, which covered 99.2% of repertoires. The TCS score was defined as F50 (clonal expansion) divided by E x V (chaos), with BLOSUM62-based TCRdist calculated between CDR3 peptides within each V-J. Welch's t-statistics and random forest reduced 500 to 650 V-J features to 10 to 15, which were used in a naive Bayes classifier (R e1071). No statistical method was used to fix the sample size in advance, and group allocation was not hidden from the investigators. The paper describes TCR Vbeta CDR3 sequencing of 135 peripheral blood samples, made up of roughly 45 ophthalmopathy patients, 70 to 75 hyperthyroidism patients and about 17 progressor patients.

The source material was peripheral blood mononuclear cells (PBMCs), sampled at new diagnosis, from a patient treated with antithyroid drugs. The clonotype originates from a woman aged 25 to 39 with Graves disease. Donor details come from another sample of the same person, matched by shared clones.

The CDR3 corresponds to CASSSGGGVTDTQYF. The nucleotides read TGTGCCAGCAGCTCAGGAGGGGGCGTCACAGATACGCAGTATTTT. Here the chain combines TRBV7-9 and TRBJ2-3, with a tentative D gene TRBD1 over 7 matching bases. Including cysteine and phenylalanine, the CDR3 has 15 amino acids. CDR3 DNA only is kept here, 45 bases in frame from base 1. The germline ends are 13 bases apart after V is trimmed by 4 bases and J by 2 bases. Looking up the germline V gene (reference sequence) yields CDR1 SEHNR and CDR2 FQNEAQ.